This T cell receptor (beta chain) was sequenced for a study of shared clonotypes between healthy human individuals. TCRdb's table, derived via immunoSEQ multiplex PCR, lists solely in-frame clones and lacks some. Altogether about 2.5 million clones are present, approximately 90% being singletons, with the ten largest covering 0.37%. Germline CDR1 reads SEHNR; CDR2 reads FQNEAQ (reference sequence). The V and J ends lost 1 base and 0 bases respectively, with 9 bases between them. This CDR3 is built from 15 residues. This receptor was identified in a man aged 18 to 30 in good health. Some clones in this sample may be carry-over from other donors' samples. The V and J genes are TRBV7-9 and TRBJ1-1; D gene ambiguous. The specimen was naive CD4+ T cells from PBMCs. Subset indicated: CD45RA+ positively selected. CDR3 in DNA: TGTGCCAGCAGCTTAGAAGGGCAGCTGAACACTGAAGCTTTCTTT. The encoded protein is CASSLEGQLNTEAFF.